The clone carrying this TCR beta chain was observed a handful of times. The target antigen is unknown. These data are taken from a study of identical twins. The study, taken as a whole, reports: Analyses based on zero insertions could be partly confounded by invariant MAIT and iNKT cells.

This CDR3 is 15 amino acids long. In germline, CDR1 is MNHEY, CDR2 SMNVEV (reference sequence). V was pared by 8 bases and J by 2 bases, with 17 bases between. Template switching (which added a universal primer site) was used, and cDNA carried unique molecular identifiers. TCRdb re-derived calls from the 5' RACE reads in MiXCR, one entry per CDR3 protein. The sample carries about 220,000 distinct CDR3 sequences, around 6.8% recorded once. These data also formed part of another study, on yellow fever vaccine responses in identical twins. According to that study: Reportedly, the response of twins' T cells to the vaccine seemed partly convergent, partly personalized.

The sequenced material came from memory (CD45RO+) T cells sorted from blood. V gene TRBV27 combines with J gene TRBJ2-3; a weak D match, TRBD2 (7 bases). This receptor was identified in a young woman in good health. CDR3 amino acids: CASLSLGGLTDTQYF. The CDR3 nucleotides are TGTGCCAGCCTCTCACTCGGGGGGCTCACAGATACGCAGTATTTT.